The T cell receptor (beta chain) under discussion was sequenced for a study of high-grade serous ovarian cancer treatment subgroups. As for the study in general: On average, just over 14,000 reads and about 6,800 unique TCR beta rearrangements were obtained per sample. Study-wide findings and caveats: Repertoire similarity ranged roughly 0.1 to 0.85 between tumors of one patient.

Tumor samples were taken before definitive surgery or chemotherapy. A remark on this clone: Its antigen is not identified.

The method was immunoSEQ multiplex PCR; TCRdb's version includes in-frame clones alone and lacks a portion of them. Here the sample spans just over 35,000 clones, approximately 80% being singletons. With 3 bases clipped from V and 3 bases from J, the junction kept 8 bases outside the gene matches. Looked up from germline, CDR1 is SGDLS and CDR2 is YYNGEE. There are 16 residues in the CDR3. This sequence was found in a human donor with high-grade serous ovarian cancer. Sequenced sample: tumor tissue. This sequence joins TRBV9 and TRBJ1-1; 10 positions agree with TRBD1. CDR3 region: CASSGGYGTGDTEAFF. The DNA for the CDR3 is TGTGCCAGCAGCGGGGGGTATGGGACAGGGGACACTGAAGCTTTCTTT.